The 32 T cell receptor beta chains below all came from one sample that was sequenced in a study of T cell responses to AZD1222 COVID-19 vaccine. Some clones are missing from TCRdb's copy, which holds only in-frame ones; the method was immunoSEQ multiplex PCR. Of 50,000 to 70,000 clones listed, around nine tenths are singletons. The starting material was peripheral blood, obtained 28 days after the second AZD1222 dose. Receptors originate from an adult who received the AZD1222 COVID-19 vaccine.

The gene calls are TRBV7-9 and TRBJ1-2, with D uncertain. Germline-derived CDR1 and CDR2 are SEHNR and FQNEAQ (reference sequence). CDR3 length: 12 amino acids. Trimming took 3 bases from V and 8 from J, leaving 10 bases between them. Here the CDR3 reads CASSFEDGGYTF. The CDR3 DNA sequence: TGTGCCAGCAGCTTCGAGGACGGCGGCTACACCTTC. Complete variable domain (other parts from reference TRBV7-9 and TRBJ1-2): DTGVSQNPRHKITKRGQNVTFRCDPISEHNRLYWYRQTLGQGPEFLTYFQNEAQLEKSRLLSDRFSAERPKGSFSTLEIQRTEQGDSAMYLCASSFEDGGYTFGSGTRLTVV.

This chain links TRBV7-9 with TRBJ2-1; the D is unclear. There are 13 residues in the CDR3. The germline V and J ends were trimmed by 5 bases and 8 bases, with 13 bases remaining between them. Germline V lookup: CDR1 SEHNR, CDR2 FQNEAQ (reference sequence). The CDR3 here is CASSPLMGYEQFF. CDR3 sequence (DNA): TGTGCCAGCAGCCCTTTGATGGGGTATGAGCAGTTCTTC.

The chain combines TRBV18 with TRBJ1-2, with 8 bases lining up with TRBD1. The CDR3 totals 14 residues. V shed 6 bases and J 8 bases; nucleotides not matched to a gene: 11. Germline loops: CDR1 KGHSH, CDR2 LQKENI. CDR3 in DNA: TGTGCCAGCTCGGGACAGGACGACGGAGGGGGCTACACCTTC. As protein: CASSGQDDGGGYTF.

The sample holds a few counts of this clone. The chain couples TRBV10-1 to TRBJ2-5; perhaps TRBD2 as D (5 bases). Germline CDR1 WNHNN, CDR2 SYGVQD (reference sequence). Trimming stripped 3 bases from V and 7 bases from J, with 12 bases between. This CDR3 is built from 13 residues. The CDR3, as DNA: TGCGCCAGCAGTGATAGCGCGACCGGGACCCAGTACTTC. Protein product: CASSDSATGTQYF.

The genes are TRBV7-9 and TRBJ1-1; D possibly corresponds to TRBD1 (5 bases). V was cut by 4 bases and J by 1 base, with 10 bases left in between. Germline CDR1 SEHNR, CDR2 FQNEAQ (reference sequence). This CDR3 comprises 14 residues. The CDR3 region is CASSSERGNTEAFF. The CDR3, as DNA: TGTGCCAGCAGCTCCGAAAGGGGGAACACTGAAGCTTTCTTT.

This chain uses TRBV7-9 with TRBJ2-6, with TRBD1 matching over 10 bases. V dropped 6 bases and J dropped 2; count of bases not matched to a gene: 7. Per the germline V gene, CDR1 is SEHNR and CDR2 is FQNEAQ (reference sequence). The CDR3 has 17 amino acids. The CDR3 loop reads CASRPGQGTAGANVLTF. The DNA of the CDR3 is TGTGCCAGCAGGCCGGGACAGGGGACTGCTGGGGCCAACGTCCTGACTTTC.

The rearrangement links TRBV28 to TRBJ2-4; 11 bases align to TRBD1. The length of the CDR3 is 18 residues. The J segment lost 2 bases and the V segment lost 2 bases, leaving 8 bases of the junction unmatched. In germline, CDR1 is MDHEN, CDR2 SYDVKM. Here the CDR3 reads CASSLGTGGFFTKNIQYF. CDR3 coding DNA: TGTGCCAGCAGTTTAGGGACAGGGGGTTTCTTTACCAAAAACATTCAGTACTTC.

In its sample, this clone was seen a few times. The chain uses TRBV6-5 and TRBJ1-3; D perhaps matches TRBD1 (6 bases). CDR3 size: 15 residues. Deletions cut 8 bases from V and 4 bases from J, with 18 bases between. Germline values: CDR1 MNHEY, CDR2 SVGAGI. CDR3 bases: TGTGCCAGCGCCGCACAGGGTCGCTACGGAAACACCATATATTTT. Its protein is CASAAQGRYGNTIYF.

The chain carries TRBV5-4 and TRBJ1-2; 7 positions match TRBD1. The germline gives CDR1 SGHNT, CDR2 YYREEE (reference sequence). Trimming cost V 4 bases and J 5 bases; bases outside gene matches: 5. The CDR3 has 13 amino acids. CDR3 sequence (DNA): TGTGCCAGCAGCCCCGACAGGGTTTATGGCTACACCTTC. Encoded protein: CASSPDRVYGYTF.

The CDR3 nucleotides read TGTGCCAGCAGTTATATCAGTCAGGAGACCCAGTACTTC. This gives the protein CASSYISQETQYF. The chain carries TRBV6-5 and TRBJ2-5, with D hard to call. This CDR3 contains 13 residues. V was clipped by 3 bases and J by 5 bases, with 10 bases between them. Germline CDR1 and CDR2: MNHEY and SVGAGI.

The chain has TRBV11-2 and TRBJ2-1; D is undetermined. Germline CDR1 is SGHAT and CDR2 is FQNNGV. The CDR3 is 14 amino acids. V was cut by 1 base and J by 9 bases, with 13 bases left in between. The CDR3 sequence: CASSLAPSKAEQFF. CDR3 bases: TGTGCCAGCAGCTTAGCGCCATCGAAGGCTGAGCAGTTCTTC.

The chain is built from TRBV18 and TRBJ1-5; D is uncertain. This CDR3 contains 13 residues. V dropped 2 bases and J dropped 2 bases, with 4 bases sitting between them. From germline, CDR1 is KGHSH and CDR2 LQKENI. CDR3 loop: CASSPFGNQPQHF. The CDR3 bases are TGTGCCAGCTCACCATTCGGCAATCAGCCCCAGCATTTT.

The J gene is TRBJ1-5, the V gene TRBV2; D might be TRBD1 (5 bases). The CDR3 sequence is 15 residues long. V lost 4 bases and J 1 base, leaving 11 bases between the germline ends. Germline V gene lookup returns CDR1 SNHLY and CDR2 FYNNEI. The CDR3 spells CASSGTRESNQPQHF. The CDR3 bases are TGTGCCAGCAGTGGGACACGCGAAAGCAATCAGCCCCAGCATTTT. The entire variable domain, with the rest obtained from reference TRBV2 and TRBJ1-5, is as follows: EPEVTQTPSHQVTQMGQEVILRCVPISNHLYFYWYRQILGQKVEFLVSFYNNEISEKSEIFDDQFSVERPDGSNFTLKIRSTKLEDSAMYFCASSGTRESNQPQHFGDGTRLSIL.

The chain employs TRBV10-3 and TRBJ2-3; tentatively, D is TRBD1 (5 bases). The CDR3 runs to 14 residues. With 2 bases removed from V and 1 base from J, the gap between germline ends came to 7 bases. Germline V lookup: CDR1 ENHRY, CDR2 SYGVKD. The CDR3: CAISEAGRTDTQYF. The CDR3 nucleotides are TGTGCCATCAGTGAGGCAGGGCGCACAGATACGCAGTATTTT.

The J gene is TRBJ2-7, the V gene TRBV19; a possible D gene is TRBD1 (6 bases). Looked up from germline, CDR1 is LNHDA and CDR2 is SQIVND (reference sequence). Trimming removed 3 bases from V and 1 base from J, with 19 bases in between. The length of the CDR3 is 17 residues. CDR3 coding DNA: TGTGCCAGTAGTATCATGTGGAGGACAGCAGGTTCCTACGAGCAGTACTTC. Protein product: CASSIMWRTAGSYEQYF.

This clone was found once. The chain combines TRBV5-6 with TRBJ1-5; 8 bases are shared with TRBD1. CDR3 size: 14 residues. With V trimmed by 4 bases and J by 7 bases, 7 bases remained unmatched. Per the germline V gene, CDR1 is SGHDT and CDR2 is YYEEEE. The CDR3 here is CASSPGQGRQPQHF. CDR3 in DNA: TGTGCCAGCAGCCCCGGACAGGGAAGACAGCCCCAGCATTTT.

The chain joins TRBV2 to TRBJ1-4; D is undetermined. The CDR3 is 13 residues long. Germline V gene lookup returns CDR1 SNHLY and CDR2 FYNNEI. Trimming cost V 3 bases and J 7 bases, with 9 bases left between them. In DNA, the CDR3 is TGTGCCAGCAGTGATTCGCTTTTTGAAAAACTGTTTTTT. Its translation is CASSDSLFEKLFF. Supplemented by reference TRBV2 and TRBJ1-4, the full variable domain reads EPEVTQTPSHQVTQMGQEVILRCVPISNHLYFYWYRQILGQKVEFLVSFYNNEISEKSEIFDDQFSVERPDGSNFTLKIRSTKLEDSAMYFCASSDSLFEKLFFGSGTQLSVL.

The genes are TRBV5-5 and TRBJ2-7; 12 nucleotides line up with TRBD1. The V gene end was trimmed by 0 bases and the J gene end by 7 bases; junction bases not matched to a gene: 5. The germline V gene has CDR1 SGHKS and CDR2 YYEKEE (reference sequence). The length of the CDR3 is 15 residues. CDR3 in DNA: TGTGCCAGCAGCTTGGTAGGGACAGGGGGCCTGGAGCAGTACTTC. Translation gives CASSLVGTGGLEQYF. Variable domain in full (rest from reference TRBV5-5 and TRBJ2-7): DAGVTQSPTHLIKTRGQQVTLRCSPISGHKSVSWYQQVLGQGPQFIFQYYEKEERGRGNFPDRFSARQFPNYSSELNVNALLLGDSALYLCASSLVGTGGLEQYFGPGTRLTVT.

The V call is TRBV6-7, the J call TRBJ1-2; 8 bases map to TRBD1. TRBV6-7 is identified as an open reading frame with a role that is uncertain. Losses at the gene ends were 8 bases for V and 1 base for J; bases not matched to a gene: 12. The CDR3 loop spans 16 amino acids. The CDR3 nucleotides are TGTGCCAGCCGCCGGGACAGGCCTCCCCATAACTATGGCTACACCTTC. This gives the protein CASRRDRPPHNYGYTF.

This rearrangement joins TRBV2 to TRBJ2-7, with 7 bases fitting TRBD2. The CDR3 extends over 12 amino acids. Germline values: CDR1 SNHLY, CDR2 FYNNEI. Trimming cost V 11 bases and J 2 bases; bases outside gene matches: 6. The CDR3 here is CAGGGFTYEQYF. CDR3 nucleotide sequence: TGTGCCGGCGGGGGATTTACCTACGAGCAGTACTTC.

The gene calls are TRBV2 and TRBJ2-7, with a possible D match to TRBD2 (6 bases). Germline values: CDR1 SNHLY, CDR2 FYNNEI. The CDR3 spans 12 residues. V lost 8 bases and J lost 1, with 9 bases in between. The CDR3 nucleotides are TGTGCCAGCCATCGGGAGTCCTACGAGCAGTACTTC. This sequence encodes CASHRESYEQYF.

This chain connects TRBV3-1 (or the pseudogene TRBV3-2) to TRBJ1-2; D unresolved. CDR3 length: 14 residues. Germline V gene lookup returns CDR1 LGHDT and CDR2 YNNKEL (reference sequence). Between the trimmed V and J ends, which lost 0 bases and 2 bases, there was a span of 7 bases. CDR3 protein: CASSQEGGNYGYTF. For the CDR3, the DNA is TGTGCCAGCAGCCAAGAGGGCGGGAACTATGGCTACACCTTC.

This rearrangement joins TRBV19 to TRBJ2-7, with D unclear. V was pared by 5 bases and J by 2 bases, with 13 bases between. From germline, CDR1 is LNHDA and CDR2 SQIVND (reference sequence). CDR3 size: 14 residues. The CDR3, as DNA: TGTGCCAGTAGTTCGCCCGGGCAAACCTACGAGCAGTACTTC. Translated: CASSSPGQTYEQYF. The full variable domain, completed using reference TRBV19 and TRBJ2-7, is DGGITQSPKYLFRKEGQNVTLSCEQNLNHDAMYWYRQDPGQGLRLIYYSQIVNDFQKGDIAEGYSVSREKKESFPLTVTSAQKNPTAFYLCASSSPGQTYEQYFGPGTRLTVT.

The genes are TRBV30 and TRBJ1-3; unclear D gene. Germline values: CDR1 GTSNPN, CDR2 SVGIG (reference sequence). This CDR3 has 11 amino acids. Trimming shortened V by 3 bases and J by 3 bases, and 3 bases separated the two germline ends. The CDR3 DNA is TGTGCCTGGAGAGTTGGAAACACCATATATTTT. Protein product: CAWRVGNTIYF. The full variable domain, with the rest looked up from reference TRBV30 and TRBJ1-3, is SQTIHQWPATLVQPVGSPLSLECTVEGTSNPNLYWYRQAAGRGLQLLFYSVGIGQISSEVPQNLSASRPQDRQFILSSKKLLLSDSGFYLCAWRVGNTIYFGEGSWLTVV.

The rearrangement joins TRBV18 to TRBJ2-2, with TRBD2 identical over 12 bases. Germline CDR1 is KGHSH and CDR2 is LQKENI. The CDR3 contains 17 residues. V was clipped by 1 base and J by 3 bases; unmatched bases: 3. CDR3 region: CASSPRTSGIDTGELFF. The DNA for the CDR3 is TGTGCCAGCTCACCACGGACTAGCGGGATAGACACCGGGGAGCTGTTTTTT.

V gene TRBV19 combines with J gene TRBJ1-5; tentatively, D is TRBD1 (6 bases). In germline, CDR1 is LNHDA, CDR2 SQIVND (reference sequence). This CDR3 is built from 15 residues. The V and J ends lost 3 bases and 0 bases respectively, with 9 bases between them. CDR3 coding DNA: TGTGCCAGTAGTATTGGACAGTATAGCAATCAGCCCCAGCATTTT. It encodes CASSIGQYSNQPQHF.

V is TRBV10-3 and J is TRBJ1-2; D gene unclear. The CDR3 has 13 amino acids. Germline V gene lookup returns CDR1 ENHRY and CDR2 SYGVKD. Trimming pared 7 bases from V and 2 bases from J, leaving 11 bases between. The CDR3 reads CAIKRQSNYGYTF. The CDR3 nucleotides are TGTGCCATCAAGCGGCAGTCGAACTATGGCTACACCTTC.

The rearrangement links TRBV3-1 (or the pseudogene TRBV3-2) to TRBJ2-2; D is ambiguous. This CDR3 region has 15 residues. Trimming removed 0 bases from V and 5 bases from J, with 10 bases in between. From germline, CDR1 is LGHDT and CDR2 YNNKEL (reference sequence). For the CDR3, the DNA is TGTGCCAGCAGCCAAGAAGTCTGGGGTACCGGGGAGCTGTTTTTT. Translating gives CASSQEVWGTGELFF.

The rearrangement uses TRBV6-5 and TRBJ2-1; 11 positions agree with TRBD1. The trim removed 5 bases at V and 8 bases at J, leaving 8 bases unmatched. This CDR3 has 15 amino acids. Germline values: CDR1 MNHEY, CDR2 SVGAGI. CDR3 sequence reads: CASSRDRGVMYEQFF. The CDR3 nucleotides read TGTGCCAGCAGTCGGGACAGGGGGGTAATGTATGAGCAGTTCTTC.

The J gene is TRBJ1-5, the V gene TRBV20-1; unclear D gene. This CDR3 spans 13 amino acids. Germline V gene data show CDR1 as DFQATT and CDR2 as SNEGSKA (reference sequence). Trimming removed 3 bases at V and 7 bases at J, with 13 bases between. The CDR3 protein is CSASMGGRQPQHF. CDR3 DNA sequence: TGCAGTGCTAGTATGGGTGGGAGGCAGCCCCAGCATTTT.

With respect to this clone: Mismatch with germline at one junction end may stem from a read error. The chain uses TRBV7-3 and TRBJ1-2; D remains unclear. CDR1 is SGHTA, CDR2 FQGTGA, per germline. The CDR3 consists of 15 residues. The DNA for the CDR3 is TGTGCCAGCACCTTAAACCCTGGGATTTCAGAAGGCTACACCTTC. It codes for CASTLNPGISEGYTF.

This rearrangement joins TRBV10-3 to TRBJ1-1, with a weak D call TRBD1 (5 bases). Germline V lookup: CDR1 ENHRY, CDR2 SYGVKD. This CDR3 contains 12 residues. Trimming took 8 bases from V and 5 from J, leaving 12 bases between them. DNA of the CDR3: TGTGCCATCCTGGATTGGGGGACTGAAGCTTTCTTT. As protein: CAILDWGTEAFF.